The 10 T cell receptor beta chains below all came from one sample that was sequenced in a study of OX40 agonist ivuxolimab in advanced cancers. The data were produced by immunoSEQ multiplex PCR, yet TCRdb's version contains in-frame clones alone and is incomplete. The table records around 60,000 clones, about 87% of them present only once. Sequencing was performed on CD4+ or CD8+ T cells sorted from blood, taken in a trial of the OX40 agonist ivuxolimab. The receptors here all came from an adult with an advanced solid tumor such as melanoma, head and neck, liver or kidney cancer.

The rearrangement uses TRBV6-1 and TRBJ2-5; the match to TRBD2 covers 10 bases. J was trimmed by 3 bases and V by 6 bases; bases with no gene match: 7. CDR3 length: 15 residues. Germline V gene lookup returns CDR1 MNHNS and CDR2 SASEGT. This chain's CDR3 is CASRTTGLAKETQYF. In DNA form, the CDR3 reads TGTGCCAGCAGAACGACGGGACTAGCGAAAGAGACCCAGTACTTC.

The genes are TRBV5-1 and TRBJ2-3; D is unclear. Germline lookup yields CDR1 SGHRS and CDR2 YFSETQ. This CDR3 spans 15 amino acids. Trimming took 0 bases from V and 2 from J, leaving 10 bases between them. This CDR3 is CASSLAARDTDTQYF. The CDR3 DNA follows: TGCGCCAGCAGCTTGGCCGCGCGAGACACAGATACGCAGTATTTT.

This chain links TRBV14 with TRBJ1-4; D is ambiguous. V lost 0 bases and J lost 0, with 5 bases in between. The CDR3 extends over 15 amino acids. The germline gives CDR1 SGHDN, CDR2 FVKESK. CDR3 protein: CASSQDYATNEKLFF. The CDR3 region has the DNA TGTGCCAGCAGCCAAGATTACGCAACTAATGAAAAACTGTTTTTT.

V usage is TRBV4-1 and J usage is TRBJ2-7; 11 bases line up with TRBD2. Germline lookup yields CDR1 MGHRA and CDR2 YSYEKL. This CDR3 region has 15 residues. V lost 5 bases and J lost 7; bases outside the gene matches: 10. CDR3 coding DNA: TGCGCCAGCAGCGAAATTAGCGGGAGGGCCTGGGAGCAGTACTTC. As protein: CASSEISGRAWEQYF.

The rearrangement links TRBV2 to TRBJ1-2, with D unresolved. V was pared by 2 bases and J by 4 bases, with 8 bases between. Germline loops: CDR1 SNHLY, CDR2 FYNNEI. This CDR3 comprises 13 residues. The CDR3 nucleotides read TGTGCCAGCAGTGAACAGGCTATCTATGGCTACACCTTC. This gives the protein CASSEQAIYGYTF.

The V call is TRBV10-2, the J call TRBJ2-1, with D possibly TRBD2 on 5 matching bases. V was trimmed by 0 bases and J by 0 bases, leaving 12 bases between them. Germline V CDR1 and CDR2: WSHSY, SAAADI. CDR3 length: 17 residues. The CDR3 protein is CASSESGLAASYNEQFF. The CDR3 nucleotides read TGCGCCAGCAGTGAGTCGGGTCTAGCAGCCTCCTACAATGAGCAGTTCTTC.

The V gene is TRBV7-2, the J gene TRBJ1-5; unclear D gene. V was pared by 1 base and J by 3 bases, with 4 bases between. CDR1 is SGHTA and CDR2 is FQGNSA in the germline V gene. The CDR3 runs 13 residues. CDR3 region: CASSLVFNQPQHF. The CDR3 coding sequence is TGTGCCAGCAGCTTAGTATTCAATCAGCCCCAGCATTTT.

This clone was picked up a small number of times. The J gene is TRBJ2-1, the V gene TRBV28; 7 bases are a match to TRBD2. The CDR3 length is 14 residues. Germline V gene sequence: CDR1 MDHEN, CDR2 SYDVKM. V gave up 4 bases and J gave up 3 bases; unmatched junction bases: 3. CDR3 DNA sequence: TGTGCCAGCAGTTCCAGCGGGGTCTACAATGAGCAGTTCTTC. This codes for CASSSSGVYNEQFF.

The chain has TRBV7-2 and TRBJ2-3; D could derive from TRBD1 or TRBD2 (5 bases each). This CDR3 has 14 amino acids. V was shortened by 3 bases and J by 3 bases, with 10 bases between the two germline ends. Germline CDR1 SGHTA, CDR2 FQGNSA. DNA for the CDR3: TGTGCCAGCAGCTTGGGGGTAGTGACAGATACGCAGTATTTT. Its translation is CASSLGVVTDTQYF.

This chain uses TRBV7-2 with TRBJ2-2; D gene ambiguous. Germline CDR1 is SGHTA and CDR2 is FQGNSA. Between the trimmed V and J ends, which lost 4 bases and 0 bases, there was a span of 12 bases. CDR3 length: 16 amino acids. The CDR3 DNA reads TGTGCCAGCAGCTCTGGGCCGTCCCCGAACACCGGGGAGCTGTTTTTT. Translating gives CASSSGPSPNTGELFF.